This paragraph reports one T cell receptor beta chain. This sample was taken from a study of CD8+ T cells in alopecia areata. Germline V CDR1 and CDR2: MGHDK, SYGVNS. V was trimmed by 6 bases and J by 0 bases, leaving 9 bases between them. The CDR3 runs 13 residues. Extraction of RNA preceded its reverse transcription into cDNA, which served as the sequencing template. Libraries were prepared by immunoSEQ multiplex PCR; TCRdb keeps only in-frame clonotypes and omits some of them. The sample shows hundreds of thousands of clones, around 67% of them seen only once. Specimen: CD4+ T cells sorted from blood, collected at week 0. V usage is TRBV25-1 and J usage is TRBJ2-7, with D possibly matching TRBD1 (5 bases). This TCR came from a human donor with alopecia areata. CDR3 loop: CASRGQGSYEQYF. The CDR3 nucleotides read TGTGCCAGCAGAGGGCAGGGCTCCTACGAGCAGTACTTC.